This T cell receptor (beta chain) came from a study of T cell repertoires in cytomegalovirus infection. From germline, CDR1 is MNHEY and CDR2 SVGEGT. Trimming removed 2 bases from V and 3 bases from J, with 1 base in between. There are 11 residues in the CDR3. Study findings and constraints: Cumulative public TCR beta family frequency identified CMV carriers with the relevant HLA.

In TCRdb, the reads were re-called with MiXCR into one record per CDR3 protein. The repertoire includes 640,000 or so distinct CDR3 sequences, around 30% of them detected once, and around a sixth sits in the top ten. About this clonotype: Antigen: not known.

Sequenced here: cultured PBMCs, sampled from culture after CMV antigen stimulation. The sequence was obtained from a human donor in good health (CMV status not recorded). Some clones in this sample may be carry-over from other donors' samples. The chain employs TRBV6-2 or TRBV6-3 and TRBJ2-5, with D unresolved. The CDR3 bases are TGTGCCAGCAGTTACAAAGAGACCCAGTACTTC. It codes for CASSYKETQYF.